What follows are 2 T cell receptor beta chains derived from one specimen sequenced in a study of blood T cell repertoires in COVID-19. Method: immunoSEQ multiplex PCR; TCRdb's copy keeps in-frame clones and lacks some. The sample holds under 100,000 clones, approximately 81% seen once. Sequenced sample: peripheral blood. The receptor source for this set is an elderly man with active or convalescent COVID-19.

V and J are TRBV30 and TRBJ1-4, with 7 bases lining up with TRBD1. V shed 3 bases, J shed 6 bases, and the junction held 7 bases outside the gene matches. The CDR3 totals 14 residues. Germline values: CDR1 GTSNPN, CDR2 SVGIG (reference sequence). The CDR3 region is CAWRKGGIDEKLFF. CDR3 coding DNA: TGTGCCTGGAGAAAAGGGGGCATTGATGAAAAACTGTTTTTT. The whole variable domain, remainder taken from reference TRBV30 and TRBJ1-4, is SQTIHQWPATLVQPVGSPLSLECTVEGTSNPNLYWYRQAAGRGLQLLFYSVGIGQISSEVPQNLSASRPQDRQFILSSKKLLLSDSGFYLCAWRKGGIDEKLFFGSGTQLSVL.

The V call is TRBV28, the J call TRBJ1-4; 10 bases map to TRBD1. CDR1 MDHEN and CDR2 SYDVKM come from the germline V gene. The V segment lost 5 bases and the J segment 5 bases; nucleotides outside the gene matches: 8. CDR3 length: 16 amino acids. The CDR3 protein is CASSPGVTGGNEKLFF. In DNA, the CDR3 is TGTGCCAGCAGTCCAGGGGTGACAGGGGGCAATGAAAAACTGTTTTTT.